The clone carrying this T cell receptor (beta chain) was observed a handful of times. The data were taken from a study of graft-versus-host responses after intestinal transplantation. The method was immunoSEQ multiplex PCR; TCRdb's version includes in-frame clones alone and lacks a portion of them. The profile covers 95,000 to 100,000 clones, with 86% appearing a single time and over 1.1% taken by the ten largest. The germline V gene has CDR1 MRHNA and CDR2 SNTAGT. The CDR3 covers 14 residues. The ends were cut back, 4 bases at V and 0 bases at J, with 4 bases in the middle. The sequencing here drew on PBMCs, taken 255 days after intestinal transplant. The sequence was collected from a human patient who received an intestinal transplant, so some T cells may come from the graft donor. The gene calls are TRBV6-4 and TRBJ2-6, with no clear D. The CDR3 DNA reads TGTGCCAGCAGTGGGGGCTCTGGGGCCAACGTCCTGACTTTC. As protein: CASSGGSGANVLTF.